This T cell receptor beta chain was sequenced during a study of blood T cell repertoires in COVID-19. About the study: Samples representing acute and convalescent COVID-19 were sourced from the United States, Italy and Spain. Nucleic acid was either cDNA or gDNA, and it came from T cells, B-cell-depleted T cells, or PBMCs.

Seattle's enrolled individuals joined amid active infection and were then monitored longitudinally. Original processing notes: Researchers report that nucleated cell counts were estimated from reference gene primer amplification. Assay: immunoSEQ multiplex PCR; the TCRdb copy retains only in-frame clones and omits some. That table supplies the V and J calls and clone size; D and trimming were determined from the DNA. The table records 110,000 or so clones, around 85% of them present only once. Deletions cut 3 bases from V and 0 bases from J, with 11 bases between. The CDR3 sequence is 15 residues long. CDR1 is KGHSH, CDR2 LQKENI, per germline.

Sample: peripheral blood. The clonotype was recovered from an older woman with COVID-19, enrolled during active disease. This sequence joins TRBV18 and TRBJ1-2; D possibly corresponds to TRBD1 (6 bases). CDR3 loop: CASSPTTGSNYGYTF. In DNA, the CDR3 is TGTGCCAGCTCACCCACGACAGGATCTAACTATGGCTACACCTTC.